The source of this TCR beta chain is a study of blood T cell repertoires in COVID-19. Produced via immunoSEQ multiplex PCR; TCRdb's table is partial and in-frame only. The sample consists of about 200,000 clones, approximately 91% of them appearing once. There are 11 residues in the CDR3. Trimming shortened V by 4 bases and J by 4 bases, and 5 bases separated the two germline ends. CDR1 is DFQATT and CDR2 is SNEGSKA in the germline V gene (reference sequence). The chain couples TRBV20-1 to TRBJ2-4; D gene uncertain. This receptor was obtained from a man in his sixties who had recovered from COVID-19. The specimen was peripheral blood. CDR3 coding DNA: TGCAGTGCTAATCCGAAAAACATTCAGTACTTC. Amino acids: CSANPKNIQYF.